The next 22 T cell receptor beta chains were all read from a single sample in a study of blood T cell repertoires in COVID-19. Profiled with immunoSEQ multiplex PCR; TCRdb holds only in-frame clones, not every one. The sample yields about 250,000 clones, around 88% seen once. The sequencing input was peripheral blood. The receptors were gathered from a man older than 75 with acute or convalescent COVID-19.

V gene TRBV7-9 combines with J gene TRBJ1-6; a possible D gene is TRBD1 (5 bases). Per germline, CDR1 SEHNR and CDR2 FQNEAQ (reference sequence). CDR3 length equals 16 residues. V lost 1 base, J lost 6 bases, and 13 bases lay in between. The CDR3 region is CASSLDMGGGNSPLHF. The CDR3 DNA follows: TGTGCCAGCAGCTTAGACATGGGGGGTGGTAATTCACCCCTCCACTTT.

The genes are TRBV7-3 and TRBJ2-5; D perhaps matches TRBD2 (5 bases). V was clipped by 5 bases and J by 1 base, with 8 bases between them. The CDR3 is made up of 13 amino acids. The V gene's germline CDR1 is SGHTA and CDR2 FQGTGA. CDR3 sequence (DNA): TGTGCCAGCAGCCCGGGGAGCCAAGAGACCCAGTACTTC. This translates into CASSPGSQETQYF.

This chain uses TRBV7-2 with TRBJ2-5, with D tentatively TRBD1 (5 bases). This CDR3 comprises 13 residues. Germline V CDR1 and CDR2: SGHTA, FQGNSA. V dropped 1 base and J dropped 4 bases, with 7 bases sitting between them. The chain's CDR3 is CASSLGQTETQYF. DNA of the CDR3: TGTGCCAGCAGCTTAGGACAGACAGAGACCCAGTACTTC.

With respect to this clone: Other DNA variants within this sample encode the same CDR3. V usage is TRBV18 and J usage is TRBJ1-5, with a tentative D call TRBD1 (5 bases). V lost 3 bases and J lost 1, with 10 bases in between. The CDR3 spans 15 residues. Germline values: CDR1 KGHSH, CDR2 LQKENI. CDR3: CASSPAGGSNQPQHF. The CDR3 DNA reads as TGTGCCAGCTCACCCGCGGGGGGGAGCAATCAGCCCCAGCATTTT.

The genes are TRBV4-2 and TRBJ1-6; 7 bases match TRBD1. Trimming cost V 0 bases and J 14 bases; bases outside gene matches: 10. The germline gives CDR1 LGHNA, CDR2 YNFKEQ. The CDR3 spans 15 residues. CDR3 in DNA: TGTGCCAGCAGCCAAGATCCGGACAGGACCCGTTCCCTCCACTTT. Amino acids: CASSQDPDRTRSLHF.

This clone was observed a few times. The rearrangement joins TRBV6-2 or TRBV6-3 to TRBJ2-7; 15 bases are shared with TRBD2. Germline-derived CDR1 and CDR2 are MNHEY and SVGEGT. The CDR3 contains 17 residues. J gave up 2 bases and V 2 bases, and 4 bases lay outside the gene matches. CDR3 DNA: TGTGCCAGCAGTTACGGACTAGCGGGAGGGCTGACCTACGAGCAGTACTTC. As protein: CASSYGLAGGLTYEQYF.

V is TRBV6-4 and J is TRBJ1-5; D gene ambiguous. There are 13 residues in the CDR3. The germline V gene has CDR1 MRHNA and CDR2 SNTAGT. The germline V and J ends were trimmed by 5 bases and 9 bases, with 14 bases remaining between them. CDR3: CASSQARDSPQHF. In DNA, the CDR3 is TGTGCCAGCAGTCAAGCTCGAGATTCGCCCCAGCATTTT.

The V call is TRBV18, the J call TRBJ2-7; 8 nucleotides agree with TRBD2. CDR3 length: 17 residues. CDR1 and CDR2 from the germline V gene are KGHSH and LQKENI. With 4 bases clipped from V and 3 bases from J, the junction kept 14 bases outside the gene matches. The CDR3 here is CASSRGYGGRPNYEQYF. The DNA of the CDR3 is TGTGCCAGCTCACGAGGTTACGGCGGGAGGCCCAACTACGAGCAGTACTTC.

V gene TRBV5-6 combines with J gene TRBJ2-7; TRBD1 agrees at 10 bases. Germline-derived CDR1 and CDR2 are SGHDT and YYEEEE. Losses at the gene ends were 5 bases for V and 2 bases for J; bases not matched to a gene: 4. The CDR3 contains 14 residues. CDR3 region: CASSRDRGTYEQYF. CDR3 nucleotide sequence: TGTGCCAGCAGTCGGGACAGGGGCACCTACGAGCAGTACTTC.

V and J are TRBV28 and TRBJ2-1; D is ambiguous. The V end was cut by 2 bases, the J end by 5 bases, with 10 bases between. The CDR3 contains 14 residues. Germline V CDR1 and CDR2: MDHEN, SYDVKM. CDR3 bases: TGTGCCAGCAGTTTAAGAACAGCCCACAATGAGCAGTTCTTC. It translates to CASSLRTAHNEQFF.

The genes are TRBV27 and TRBJ2-7, with D uncertain. Germline V CDR1 and CDR2: MNHEY, SMNVEV (reference sequence). V was clipped by 3 bases and J by 3 bases, with 18 bases between them. CDR3 length equals 16 residues. This CDR3 reads CASSFPLQSIDYEQYF. CDR3 DNA sequence: TGTGCCAGCAGTTTTCCCCTCCAAAGCATCGACTACGAGCAGTACTTC.

V is TRBV18 and J is TRBJ2-1; 12 nucleotides match TRBD2. CDR1 and CDR2 (germline): KGHSH, LQKENI. This CDR3 is built from 15 residues. Trimming removed 2 bases from V and 7 bases from J; junction bases left unmatched: 3. The CDR3 is CASSPGLAGFNEQFF. DNA for the CDR3: TGTGCCAGCTCACCAGGACTAGCGGGATTTAATGAGCAGTTCTTC. The whole variable domain, filled in from reference TRBV18 and TRBJ2-1, reads NAGVMQNPRHLVRRRGQEARLRCSPMKGHSHVYWYRQLPEEGLKFMVYLQKENIIDESGMPKERFSAEFPKEGPSILRIQQVVRGDSAAYFCASSPGLAGFNEQFFGPGTRLTVL.

Here the CDR3 DNA reads TGTGCCAGCAGCGCGCAGGGGGCTGTGAACACTGAAGCTTTCTTT. Amino acid sequence: CASSAQGAVNTEAFF. The V gene is TRBV9, the J gene TRBJ1-1; 8 bases align to TRBD1. The germline V gene encodes CDR1 SGDLS and CDR2 YYNGEE. This CDR3 contains 15 residues. J was trimmed by 0 bases and V by 3 bases; bases with no gene match: 4.

This clone has just one count. The CDR3 sequence: CASSTSTSSYEQYF. The CDR3 DNA is TGTGCCAGCAGCACAAGTACTAGCTCCTACGAGCAGTACTTC. This chain uses TRBV7-2 with TRBJ2-7; tentatively, D is TRBD2 (5 bases). From germline, CDR1 is SGHTA and CDR2 FQGNSA. The CDR3 covers 14 residues. V dropped 5 bases and J dropped 0 bases, with 11 bases sitting between them.

Written as DNA, the CDR3 is TGTGCCAGCAGCCCCACGGGACAGGGTAGTCATCAGCCCCAGCATTTT. Residues: CASSPTGQGSHQPQHF. The chain carries TRBV3-1 (or the pseudogene TRBV3-2) and TRBJ1-5, with 9 bases that match TRBD1. Germline trimming cut 4 bases from V and 5 bases from J; bases unmatched to any gene: 9. Germline CDR1 is LGHDT and CDR2 is YNNKEL (reference sequence). This CDR3 spans 16 amino acids.

The CDR3 DNA reads TGTGCCAGCAGGTCAGGCTCCTACGAGCAGTACTTC. It specifies CASRSGSYEQYF. The chain carries TRBV6-5 and TRBJ2-7, with unresolved D. The CDR3 is made up of 12 amino acids. V was cut by 6 bases and J by 0 bases, with 6 bases left in between. Germline CDR1 MNHEY, CDR2 SVGAGI.

The rearrangement links TRBV5-6 to TRBJ1-6, with D possibly matching TRBD1 (6 bases). Per the germline V gene, CDR1 is SGHDT and CDR2 is YYEEEE. The CDR3 is made up of 16 amino acids. Trimming cost V 1 base and J 2 bases, with 10 bases left between them. The DNA for the CDR3 is TGTGCCAGCAGCTTGATAGGGGACACCTATAATTCACCCCTCCACTTT. Encoded protein: CASSLIGDTYNSPLHF.

The V gene is TRBV7-2, the J gene TRBJ2-7, with 9 bases lining up with TRBD2. This CDR3 has 14 amino acids. Germline V gives CDR1 SGHTA, CDR2 FQGNSA. The ends lost 4 bases at V and 2 bases at J; junction bases unmatched: 3. The CDR3 nucleotides read TGTGCCAGCAGCTCCCTAGCGGGGACCTACGAGCAGTACTTC. Translated, it gives CASSSLAGTYEQYF.

The V and J genes are TRBV5-6 and TRBJ2-7, with no clear D. The CDR3 is 16 residues long. CDR1 is SGHDT and CDR2 is YYEEEE in the germline V gene. V was shortened by 4 bases and J by 4 bases, with 21 bases between the two germline ends. The CDR3 here is CASSPTLELNKYEQYF. CDR3 DNA: TGTGCCAGCAGCCCCACATTGGAGTTGAACAAATACGAGCAGTACTTC. Looking up the rest from reference TRBV5-6 and TRBJ2-7 gives the full variable domain: DAGVTQSPTHLIKTRGQQVTLRCSPKSGHDTVSWYQQALGQGPQFIFQYYEEEERQRGNFPDRFSGHQFPNYSSELNVNALLLGDSALYLCASSPTLELNKYEQYFGPGTRLTVT.

In DNA, the CDR3 is TGCGCCAGCAGCCAAGGAACAGGCTTAGGCTACACCTTC. This sequence encodes CASSQGTGLGYTF. The rearrangement uses TRBV4-3 and TRBJ1-2; tentatively, D is TRBD1 (5 bases). The CDR3 spans 13 residues. Germline V gene sequence: CDR1 LGHNA, CDR2 YSLEER. Trimming shortened V by 1 base and J by 8 bases, and 11 bases separated the two germline ends.

The J gene is TRBJ1-5, the V gene TRBV5-1; a possible D gene is TRBD1 (6 bases). This CDR3 has 13 amino acids. Germline V gene data show CDR1 as SGHRS and CDR2 as YFSETQ. Deletions cut 2 bases from V and 12 bases from J, with 15 bases between. The DNA for the CDR3 is TGCGCCAGCAGCTTCGGTGAGAGGGGGATCCAGCATTTT. It translates to CASSFGERGIQHF.

V usage is TRBV6-2 or TRBV6-3 and J usage is TRBJ2-2, with 7 positions matching TRBD2. The CDR3 spans 18 residues. Germline loops: CDR1 MNHEY, CDR2 SVGEGT. V shed 6 bases, J shed 4 bases, and the junction held 17 bases outside the gene matches. The CDR3 DNA sequence: TGTGCCAGCAGCACACCGGGAGGCCCATCCTCGCGCACCGGGGAGCTGTTTTTT. It yields the protein CASSTPGGPSSRTGELFF.